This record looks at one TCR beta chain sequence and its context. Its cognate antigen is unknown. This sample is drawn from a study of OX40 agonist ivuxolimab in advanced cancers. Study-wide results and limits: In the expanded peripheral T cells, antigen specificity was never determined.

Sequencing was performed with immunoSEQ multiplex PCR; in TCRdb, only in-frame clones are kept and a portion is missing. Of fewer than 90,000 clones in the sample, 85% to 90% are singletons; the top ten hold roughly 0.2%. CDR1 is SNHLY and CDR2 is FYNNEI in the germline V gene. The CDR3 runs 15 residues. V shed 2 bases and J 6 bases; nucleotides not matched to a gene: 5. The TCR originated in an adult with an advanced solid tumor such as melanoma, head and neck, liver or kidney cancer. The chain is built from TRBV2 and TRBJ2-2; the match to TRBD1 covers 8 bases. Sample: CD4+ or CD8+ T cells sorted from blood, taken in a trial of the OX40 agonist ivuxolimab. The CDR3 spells CASSEKTGAAGELFF. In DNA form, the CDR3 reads TGTGCCAGCAGTGAAAAGACAGGGGCGGCCGGGGAGCTGTTTTTT. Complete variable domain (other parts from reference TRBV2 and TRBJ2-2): EPEVTQTPSHQVTQMGQEVILRCVPISNHLYFYWYRQILGQKVEFLVSFYNNEISEKSEIFDDQFSVERPDGSNFTLKIRSTKLEDSAMYFCASSEKTGAAGELFFGEGSRLTVL.